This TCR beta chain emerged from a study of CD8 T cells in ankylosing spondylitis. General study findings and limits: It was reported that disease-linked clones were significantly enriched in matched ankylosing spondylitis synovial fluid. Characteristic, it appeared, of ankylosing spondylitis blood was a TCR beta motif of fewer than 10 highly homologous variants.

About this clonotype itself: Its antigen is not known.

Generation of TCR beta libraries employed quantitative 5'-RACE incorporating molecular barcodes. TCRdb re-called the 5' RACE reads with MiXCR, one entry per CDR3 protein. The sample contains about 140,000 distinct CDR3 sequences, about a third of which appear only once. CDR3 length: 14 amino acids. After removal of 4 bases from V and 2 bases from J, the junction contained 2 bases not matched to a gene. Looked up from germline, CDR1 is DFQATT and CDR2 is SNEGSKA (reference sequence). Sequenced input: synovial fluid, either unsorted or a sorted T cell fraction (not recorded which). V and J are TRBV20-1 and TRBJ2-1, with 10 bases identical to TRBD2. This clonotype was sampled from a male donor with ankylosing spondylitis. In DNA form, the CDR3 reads TGCAGTGCTACAGGGACTAGCGCCTACAATGAGCAGTTCTTC. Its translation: CSATGTSAYNEQFF.